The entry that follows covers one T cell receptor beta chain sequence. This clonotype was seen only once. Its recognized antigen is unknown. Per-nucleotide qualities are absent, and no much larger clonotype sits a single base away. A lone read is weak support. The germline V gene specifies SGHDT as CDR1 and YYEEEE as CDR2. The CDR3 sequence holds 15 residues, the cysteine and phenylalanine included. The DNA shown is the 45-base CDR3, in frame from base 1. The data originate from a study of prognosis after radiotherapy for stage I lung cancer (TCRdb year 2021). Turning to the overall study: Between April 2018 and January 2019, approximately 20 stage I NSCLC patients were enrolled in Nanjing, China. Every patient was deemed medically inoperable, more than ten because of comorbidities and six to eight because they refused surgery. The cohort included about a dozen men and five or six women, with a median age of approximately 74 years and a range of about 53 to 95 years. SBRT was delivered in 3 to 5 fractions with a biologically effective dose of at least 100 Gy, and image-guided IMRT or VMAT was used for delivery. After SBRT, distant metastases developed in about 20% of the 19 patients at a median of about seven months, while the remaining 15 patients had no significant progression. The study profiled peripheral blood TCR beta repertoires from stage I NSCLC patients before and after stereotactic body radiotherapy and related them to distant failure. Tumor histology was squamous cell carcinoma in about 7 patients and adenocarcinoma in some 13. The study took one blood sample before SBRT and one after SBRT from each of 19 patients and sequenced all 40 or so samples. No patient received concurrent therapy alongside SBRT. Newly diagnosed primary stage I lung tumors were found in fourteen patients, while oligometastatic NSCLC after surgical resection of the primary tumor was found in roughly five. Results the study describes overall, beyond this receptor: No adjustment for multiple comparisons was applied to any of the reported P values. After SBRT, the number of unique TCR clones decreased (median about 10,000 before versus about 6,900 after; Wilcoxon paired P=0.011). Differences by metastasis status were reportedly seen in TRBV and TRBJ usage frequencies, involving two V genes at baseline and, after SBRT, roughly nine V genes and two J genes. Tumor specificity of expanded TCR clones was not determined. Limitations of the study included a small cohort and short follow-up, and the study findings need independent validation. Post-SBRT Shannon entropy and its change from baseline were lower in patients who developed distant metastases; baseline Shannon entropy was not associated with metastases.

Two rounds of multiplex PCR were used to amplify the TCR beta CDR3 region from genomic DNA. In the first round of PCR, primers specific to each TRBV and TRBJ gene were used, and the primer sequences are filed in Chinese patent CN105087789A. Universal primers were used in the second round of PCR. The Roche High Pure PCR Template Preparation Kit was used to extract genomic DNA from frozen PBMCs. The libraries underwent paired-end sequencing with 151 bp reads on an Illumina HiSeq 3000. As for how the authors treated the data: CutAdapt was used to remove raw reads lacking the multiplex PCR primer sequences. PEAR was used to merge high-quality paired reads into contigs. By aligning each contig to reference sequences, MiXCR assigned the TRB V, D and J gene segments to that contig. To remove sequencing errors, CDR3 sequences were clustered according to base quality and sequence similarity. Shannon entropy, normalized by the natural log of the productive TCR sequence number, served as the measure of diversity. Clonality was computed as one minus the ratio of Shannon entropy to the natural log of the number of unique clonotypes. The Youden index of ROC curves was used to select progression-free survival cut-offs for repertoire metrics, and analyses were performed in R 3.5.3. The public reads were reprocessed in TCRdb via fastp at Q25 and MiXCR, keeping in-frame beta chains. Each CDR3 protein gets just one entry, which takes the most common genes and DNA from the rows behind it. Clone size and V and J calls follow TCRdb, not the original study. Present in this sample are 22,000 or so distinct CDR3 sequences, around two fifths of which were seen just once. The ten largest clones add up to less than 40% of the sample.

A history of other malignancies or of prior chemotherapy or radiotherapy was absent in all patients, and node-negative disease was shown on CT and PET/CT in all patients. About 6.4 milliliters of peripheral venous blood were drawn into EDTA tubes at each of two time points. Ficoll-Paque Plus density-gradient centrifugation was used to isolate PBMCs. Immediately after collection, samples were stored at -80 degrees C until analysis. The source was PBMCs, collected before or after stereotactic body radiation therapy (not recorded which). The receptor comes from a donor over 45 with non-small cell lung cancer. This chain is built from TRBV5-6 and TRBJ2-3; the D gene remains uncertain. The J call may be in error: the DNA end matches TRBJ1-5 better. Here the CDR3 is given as CASRGSGRVADTQHF. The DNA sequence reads TGTGCCAGCAGAGGTAGCGGGAGAGTGGCAGATACGCAGCATTTT.